Listed here are 2 T cell receptor beta chains from one sample, sequenced in a study of T cells in tuberculosis (dated by TCRdb to the late 2010s). Library preparation employed the immunoSEQ multiplex PCR assay. The source is immuneACCESS, and TCRdb retained only in-frame sequences with V and J called. Part of the clones is not carried over; for the studies checked, unresolved V genes explain less than half of this, and the remainder is unexplained. This sample holds about 54,000 clones; around 90% were observed only once. Just over 20% of the sample is in the top ten clones. PBMC were thawed, rested overnight, stained with a GMM-loaded CD1B tetramer, a Live/Dead dye and anti-CD3, and then sorted on a FACS Aria II. CD1B tetramers were loaded with C32 glucose monomycolate purified from Rhodococcus equi. Source material: CD1b-GMM tetramer-negative cells sorted from PBMCs. This specimen's cell subset or site label, per the study, means: T cells not binding CD1B-GMM tetramer, sorted from same donor. These receptors were collected from an adult woman with latent tuberculosis.

This clone is a singleton in its sample. This chain uses TRBV5-4 with TRBJ2-7; D is perhaps TRBD2 (6 bases). The CDR3 loop spans 15 amino acids. The V and J ends lost 4 bases and 0 bases respectively, with 14 bases between them. Germline CDR1 and CDR2: SGHNT and YYREEE (reference sequence). CDR3 sequence reads: CASSRDSQSSYEQYF. In nucleotides, the CDR3 is TGTGCCAGCAGCCGGGACTCCCAGAGCTCCTACGAGCAGTACTTC.

Only one count was recorded for this clone. CDR3 sequence reads: CASSEARTGADTQYF. The CDR3 coding sequence is TGTGCCAGCAGTGAAGCCAGGACGGGAGCAGATACGCAGTATTTT. The gene calls are TRBV2 and TRBJ2-3; D perhaps matches TRBD2 (6 bases). The CDR3 loop spans 15 amino acids. Trimming stripped 0 bases from V and 4 bases from J, with 11 bases between. Per the germline V gene, CDR1 is SNHLY and CDR2 is FYNNEI.